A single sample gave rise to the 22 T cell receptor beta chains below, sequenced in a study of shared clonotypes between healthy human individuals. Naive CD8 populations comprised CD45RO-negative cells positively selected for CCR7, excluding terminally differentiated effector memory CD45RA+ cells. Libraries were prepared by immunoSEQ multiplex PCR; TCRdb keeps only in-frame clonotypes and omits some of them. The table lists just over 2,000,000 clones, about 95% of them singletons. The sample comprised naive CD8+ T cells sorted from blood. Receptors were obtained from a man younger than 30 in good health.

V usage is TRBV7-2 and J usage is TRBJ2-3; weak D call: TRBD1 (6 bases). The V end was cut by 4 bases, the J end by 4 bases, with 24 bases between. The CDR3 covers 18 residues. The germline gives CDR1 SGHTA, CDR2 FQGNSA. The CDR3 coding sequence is TGTGCCAGCAGCTCGCCCGGTTTGGGACACCTCGGGCCAGATACGCAGTATTTT. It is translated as CASSSPGLGHLGPDTQYF.

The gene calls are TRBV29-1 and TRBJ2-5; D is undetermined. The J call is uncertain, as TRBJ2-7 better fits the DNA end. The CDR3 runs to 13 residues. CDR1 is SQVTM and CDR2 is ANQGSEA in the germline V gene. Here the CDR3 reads CSVMTGASYEQYF. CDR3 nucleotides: TGCAGCGTTATGACCGGAGCGTCCTACGAGCAGTACTTC.

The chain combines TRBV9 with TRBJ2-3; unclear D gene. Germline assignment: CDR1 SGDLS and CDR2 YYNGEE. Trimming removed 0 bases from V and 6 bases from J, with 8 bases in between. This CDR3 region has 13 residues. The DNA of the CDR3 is TGTGCCAGCAGCGTAGCCCTGGACGATACGCAGTATTTT. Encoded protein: CASSVALDDTQYF.

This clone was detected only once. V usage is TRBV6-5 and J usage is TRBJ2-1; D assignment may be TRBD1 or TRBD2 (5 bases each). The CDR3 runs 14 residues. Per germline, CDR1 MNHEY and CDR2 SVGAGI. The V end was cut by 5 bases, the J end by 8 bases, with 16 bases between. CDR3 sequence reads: CASSRSWGFDEQFF. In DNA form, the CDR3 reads TGTGCCAGCAGTAGGTCATGGGGGTTCGATGAGCAGTTCTTC.

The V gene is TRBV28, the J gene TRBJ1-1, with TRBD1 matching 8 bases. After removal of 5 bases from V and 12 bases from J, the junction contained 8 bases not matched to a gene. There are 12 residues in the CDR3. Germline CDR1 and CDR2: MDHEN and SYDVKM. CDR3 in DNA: TGTGCCAGCAGTCTCGACAGGGGCCCAACTTTCTTT. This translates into CASSLDRGPTFF.

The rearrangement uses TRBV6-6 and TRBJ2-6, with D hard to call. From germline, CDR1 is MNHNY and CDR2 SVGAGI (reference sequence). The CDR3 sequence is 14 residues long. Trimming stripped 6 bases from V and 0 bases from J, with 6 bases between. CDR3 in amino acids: CASSFGSGANVLTF. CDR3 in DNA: TGTGCCAGCAGCTTCGGCTCTGGGGCCAACGTCCTGACTTTC.

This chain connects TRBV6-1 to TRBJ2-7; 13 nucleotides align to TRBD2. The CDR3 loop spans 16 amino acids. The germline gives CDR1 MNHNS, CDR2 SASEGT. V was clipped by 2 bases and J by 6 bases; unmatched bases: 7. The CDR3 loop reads CASSEIGLAGVSEQYF. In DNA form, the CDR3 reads TGTGCCAGCAGTGAAATCGGACTAGCGGGAGTCTCCGAGCAGTACTTC.

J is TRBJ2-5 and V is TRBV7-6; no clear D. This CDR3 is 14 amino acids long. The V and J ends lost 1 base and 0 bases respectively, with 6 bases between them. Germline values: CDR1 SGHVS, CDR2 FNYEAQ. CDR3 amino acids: CASSLDVYQETQYF. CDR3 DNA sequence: TGTGCCAGCAGCTTAGATGTATACCAAGAGACCCAGTACTTC.

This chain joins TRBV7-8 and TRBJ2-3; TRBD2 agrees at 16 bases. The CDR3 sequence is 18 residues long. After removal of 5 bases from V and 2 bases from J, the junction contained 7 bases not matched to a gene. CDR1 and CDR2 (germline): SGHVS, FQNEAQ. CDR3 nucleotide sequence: TGTGCCAGCAGCGTGGGACTAGCGGGGGGGTCGGTCACAGATACGCAGTATTTT. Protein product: CASSVGLAGGSVTDTQYF.

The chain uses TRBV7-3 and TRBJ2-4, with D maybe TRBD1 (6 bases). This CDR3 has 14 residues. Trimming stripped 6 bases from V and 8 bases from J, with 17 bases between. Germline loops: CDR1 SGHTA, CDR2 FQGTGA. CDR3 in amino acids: CASSSQGLVDIQYF. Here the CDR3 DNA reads TGTGCCAGCAGTTCACAGGGATTGGTGGACATTCAGTACTTC. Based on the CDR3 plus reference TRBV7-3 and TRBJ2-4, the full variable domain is GAGVSQTPSNKVTEKGKYVELRCDPISGHTALYWYRQSLGQGPEFLIYFQGTGAADDSGLPNDRFFAVRPEGSVSTLKIQRTERGDSAVYLCASSSQGLVDIQYFGAGTRLSVL.

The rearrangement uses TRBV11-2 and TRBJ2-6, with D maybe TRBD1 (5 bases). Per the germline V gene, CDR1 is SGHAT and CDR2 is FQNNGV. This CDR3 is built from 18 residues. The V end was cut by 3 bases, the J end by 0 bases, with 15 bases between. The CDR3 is CASSFPYGGASGANVLTF. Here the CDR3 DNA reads TGTGCCAGCAGCTTCCCATATGGTGGGGCCTCTGGGGCCAACGTCCTGACTTTC.

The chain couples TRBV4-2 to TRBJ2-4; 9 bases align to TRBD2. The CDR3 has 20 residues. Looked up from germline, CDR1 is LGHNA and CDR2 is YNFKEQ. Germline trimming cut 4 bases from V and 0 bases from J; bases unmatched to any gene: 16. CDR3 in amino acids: CASSLKVPSGDYLAKNIQYF. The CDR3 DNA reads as TGTGCCAGCAGCCTAAAGGTACCTAGCGGGGATTATCTAGCCAAAAACATTCAGTACTTC.

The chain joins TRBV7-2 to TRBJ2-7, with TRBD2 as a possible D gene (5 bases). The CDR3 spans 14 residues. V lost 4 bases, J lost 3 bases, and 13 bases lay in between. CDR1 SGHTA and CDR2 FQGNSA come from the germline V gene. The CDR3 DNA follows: TGTGCCAGCAGCTCGCAAGTGGAGGACTACGAGCAGTACTTC. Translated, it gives CASSSQVEDYEQYF.

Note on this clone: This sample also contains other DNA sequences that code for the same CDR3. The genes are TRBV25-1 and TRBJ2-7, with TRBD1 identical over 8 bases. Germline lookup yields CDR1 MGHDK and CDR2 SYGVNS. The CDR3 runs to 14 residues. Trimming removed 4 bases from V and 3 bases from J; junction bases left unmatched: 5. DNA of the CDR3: TGTGCCAGCAGTGCCGGGACAGGCTACTACGAGCAGTACTTC. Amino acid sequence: CASSAGTGYYEQYF.

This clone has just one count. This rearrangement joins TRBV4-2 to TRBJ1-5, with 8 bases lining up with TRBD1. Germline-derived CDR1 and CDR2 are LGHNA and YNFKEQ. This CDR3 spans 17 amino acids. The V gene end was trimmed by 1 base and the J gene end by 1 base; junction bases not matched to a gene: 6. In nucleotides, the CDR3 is TGTGCCAGCAGCCAAGCCCTCGGGACAGGAAGCAATCAGCCCCAGCATTTT. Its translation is CASSQALGTGSNQPQHF.

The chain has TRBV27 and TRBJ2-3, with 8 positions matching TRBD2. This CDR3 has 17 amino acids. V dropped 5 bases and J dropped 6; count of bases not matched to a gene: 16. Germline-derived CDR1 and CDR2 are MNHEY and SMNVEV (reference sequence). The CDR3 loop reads CASSPGLGLYVVDTQYF. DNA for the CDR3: TGTGCCAGCAGTCCGGGACTAGGACTTTATGTAGTGGATACGCAGTATTTT.

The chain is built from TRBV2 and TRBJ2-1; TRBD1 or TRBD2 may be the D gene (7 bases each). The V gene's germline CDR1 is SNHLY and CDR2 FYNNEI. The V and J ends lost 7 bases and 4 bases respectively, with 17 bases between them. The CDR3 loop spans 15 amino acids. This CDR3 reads CASTNDREGYNEQFF. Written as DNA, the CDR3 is TGTGCCAGCACGAACGACAGGGAGGGATACAATGAGCAGTTCTTC.

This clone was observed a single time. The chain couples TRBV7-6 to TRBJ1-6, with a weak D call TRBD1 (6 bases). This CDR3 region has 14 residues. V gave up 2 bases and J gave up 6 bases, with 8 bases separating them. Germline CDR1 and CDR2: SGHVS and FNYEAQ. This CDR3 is CASSLMGANSPLHF. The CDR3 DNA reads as TGTGCCAGCAGCTTAATGGGGGCTAATTCACCCCTCCACTTT. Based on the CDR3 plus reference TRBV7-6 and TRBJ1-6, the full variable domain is GAGVSQSPRYKVTKRGQDVALRCDPISGHVSLYWYRQALGQGPEFLTYFNYEAQQDKSGLPNDRFSAERPEGSISTLTIQRTEQRDSAMYRCASSLMGANSPLHFGNGTRLTVT.

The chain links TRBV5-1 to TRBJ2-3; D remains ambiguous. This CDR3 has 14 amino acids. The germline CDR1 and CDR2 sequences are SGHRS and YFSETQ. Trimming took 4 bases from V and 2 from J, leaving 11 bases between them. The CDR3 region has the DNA TGCGCCAGCAGCCACAGAACATACACAGATACGCAGTATTTT. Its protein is CASSHRTYTDTQYF.

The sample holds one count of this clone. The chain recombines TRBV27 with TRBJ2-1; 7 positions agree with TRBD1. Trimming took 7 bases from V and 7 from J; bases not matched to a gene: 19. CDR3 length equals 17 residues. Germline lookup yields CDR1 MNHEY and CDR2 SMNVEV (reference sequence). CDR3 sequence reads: CASTRVNRGRERNEQFF. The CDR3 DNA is TGTGCCAGCACCCGAGTCAACAGGGGTAGAGAAAGAAATGAGCAGTTCTTC.

In nucleotides, the CDR3 is TGTGCCAGCAGGGCGGGGATGGGGGGCTACGAGCAGTACTTC. It encodes CASRAGMGGYEQYF. The chain has TRBV28 and TRBJ2-7; TRBD2 is a possible D gene (6 bases). Trimming removed 6 bases from V and 3 bases from J, with 15 bases in between. CDR3 length: 14 amino acids. Germline CDR1 reads MDHEN; CDR2 reads SYDVKM.

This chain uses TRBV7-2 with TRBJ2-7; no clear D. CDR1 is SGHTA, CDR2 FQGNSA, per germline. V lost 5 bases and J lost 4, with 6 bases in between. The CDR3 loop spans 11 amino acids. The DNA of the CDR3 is TGTGCCAGCAGCCCCCCTTACGAGCAGTACTTC. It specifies CASSPPYEQYF. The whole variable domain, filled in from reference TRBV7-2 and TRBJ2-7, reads GAGVSQSPSNKVTEKGKDVELRCDPISGHTALYWYRQSLGQGLEFLIYFQGNSAPDKSGLPSDRFSAERTGGSVSTLTIQRTQQEDSAVYLCASSPPYEQYFGPGTRLTVT.